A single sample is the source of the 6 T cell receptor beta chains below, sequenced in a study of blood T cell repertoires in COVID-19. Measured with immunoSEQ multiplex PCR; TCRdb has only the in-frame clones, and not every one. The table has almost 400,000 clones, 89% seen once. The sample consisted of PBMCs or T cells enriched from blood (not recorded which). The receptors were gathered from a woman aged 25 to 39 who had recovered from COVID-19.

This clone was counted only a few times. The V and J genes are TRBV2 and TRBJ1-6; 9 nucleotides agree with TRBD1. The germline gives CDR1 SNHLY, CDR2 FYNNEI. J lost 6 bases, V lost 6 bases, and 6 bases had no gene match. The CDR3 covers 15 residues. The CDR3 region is CASSGTGNPNSPLHF. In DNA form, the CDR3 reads TGTGCCAGCAGCGGGACAGGGAATCCTAATTCACCCCTCCACTTT.

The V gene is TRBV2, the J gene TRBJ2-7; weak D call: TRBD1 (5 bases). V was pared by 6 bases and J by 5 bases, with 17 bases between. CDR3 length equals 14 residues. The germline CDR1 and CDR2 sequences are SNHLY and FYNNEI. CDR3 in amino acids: CASRWRTGPNEQYF. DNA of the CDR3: TGTGCCAGCAGGTGGAGAACAGGCCCTAACGAGCAGTACTTC. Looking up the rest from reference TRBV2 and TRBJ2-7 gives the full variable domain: EPEVTQTPSHQVTQMGQEVILRCVPISNHLYFYWYRQILGQKVEFLVSFYNNEISEKSEIFDDQFSVERPDGSNFTLKIRSTKLEDSAMYFCASRWRTGPNEQYFGPGTRLTVT.

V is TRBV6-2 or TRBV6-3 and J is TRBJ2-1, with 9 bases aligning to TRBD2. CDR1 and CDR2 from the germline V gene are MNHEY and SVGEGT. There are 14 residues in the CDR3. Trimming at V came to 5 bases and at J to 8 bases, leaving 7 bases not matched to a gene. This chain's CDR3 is CASSLAGMGHEQFF. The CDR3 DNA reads TGTGCCAGCAGTCTAGCGGGGATGGGCCATGAGCAGTTCTTC.

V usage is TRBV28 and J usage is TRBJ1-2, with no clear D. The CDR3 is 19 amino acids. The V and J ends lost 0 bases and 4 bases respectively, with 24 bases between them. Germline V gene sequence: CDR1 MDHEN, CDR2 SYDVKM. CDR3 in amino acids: CASSLWPSRTEDLGYGYTF. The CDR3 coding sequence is TGTGCCAGCAGTTTATGGCCCTCGAGGACGGAGGATCTGGGCTATGGCTACACCTTC.

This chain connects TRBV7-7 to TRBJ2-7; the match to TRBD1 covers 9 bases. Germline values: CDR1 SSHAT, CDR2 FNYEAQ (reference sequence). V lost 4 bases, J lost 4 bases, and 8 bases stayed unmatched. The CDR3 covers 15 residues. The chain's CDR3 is CASSSTGTGFYEQYF. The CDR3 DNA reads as TGTGCCAGCAGCTCCACCGGGACAGGGTTTTACGAGCAGTACTTC. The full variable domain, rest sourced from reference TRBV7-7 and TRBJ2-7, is GAGVSQSPRYKVTKRGQDVTLRCDPISSHATLYWYQQALGQGPEFLTYFNYEAQPDKSGLPSDRFSAERPEGSISTLTIQRTEQRDSAMYRCASSSTGTGFYEQYFGPGTRLTVT.

This CDR3 is CSASGEARGYGTQYF. The CDR3 DNA sequence: TGCAGTGCTAGTGGCGAAGCGCGGGGGTATGGCACGCAGTATTTT. The genes are TRBV20-1 and TRBJ2-3; TRBD2 matches 7 bases. The CDR3 has 15 residues. Trimming at V came to 3 bases and at J to 9 bases, leaving 15 bases not matched to a gene. Per the germline V gene, CDR1 is DFQATT and CDR2 is SNEGSKA (reference sequence).